What follows are 22 T cell receptor beta chains derived from one specimen sequenced in a study of lymphopenia after photon versus proton radiotherapy (dated by TCRdb to about 2019). Libraries were made using the immunoSEQ multiplex PCR assay. What TCRdb holds here is the immuneACCESS table cut down to in-frame rearrangements. Part of the clones is not present; checked against another copy, under half of the missing clones reflect an unresolved V gene, and the others are unexplained. For this sample the table gives about 26,000 clones, of which more than 80% were detected only once. Around 5% of the sample is held by the ten biggest clonotypes. The sample consisted of peripheral blood, taken from a patient treated with photon-based radiotherapy. Receptors originate from a man aged 30 to 39 with gastric cancer.

The chain has TRBV25-1 and TRBJ2-7; 9 bases are a match to TRBD1. V shed 8 bases, J shed 4 bases, and the junction held 15 bases outside the gene matches. The CDR3 totals 16 residues. Germline V lookup: CDR1 MGHDK, CDR2 SYGVNS. CDR3 in DNA: TGTGCCAGCGGATCGATGCCGGGACAGGGTGGATACGAGCAGTACTTC. It encodes CASGSMPGQGGYEQYF.

The chain has TRBV9 and TRBJ2-2; 10 bases line up with TRBD2. Germline CDR1 reads SGDLS; CDR2 reads YYNGEE. This CDR3 spans 16 amino acids. V lost 4 bases and J lost 2; bases outside the gene matches: 5. In DNA form, the CDR3 reads TGTGCCAGCAGCCAGGGACTAGCGAGAAACACCGGGGAGCTGTTTTTT. This encodes CASSQGLARNTGELFF.

The V and J genes are TRBV6-5 and TRBJ2-2; unclear D gene. Germline V gives CDR1 MNHEY, CDR2 SVGAGI. Trimming took off 0 bases at V and 2 bases at J, with 7 bases between the two ends. The CDR3 is 15 residues long. The CDR3 nucleotides are TGTGCCAGCAGTTACTCTGGTGTCAACACCGGGGAGCTGTTTTTT. Translating gives CASSYSGVNTGELFF.

Concerning this clone: At the DNA level, this CDR3 is encoded by other sequences in the same sample as well. The CDR3 is CSVPSIAGGMDEQFF. The CDR3 nucleotides are TGCAGCGTTCCAAGTATAGCAGGAGGTATGGATGAGCAGTTCTTC. The rearrangement uses TRBV29-1 and TRBJ2-1, with D possibly being TRBD2 (5 bases). CDR1 is SQVTM, CDR2 ANQGSEA, per germline. The CDR3 loop spans 15 amino acids. The V and J ends lost 5 bases and 8 bases respectively, with 22 bases between them.

The chain couples TRBV28 to TRBJ2-7; D is unclear. CDR3 size: 12 residues. V was pared by 7 bases and J by 2 bases, with 9 bases between. CDR1 and CDR2 from the germline V gene are MDHEN and SYDVKM. CDR3 nucleotides: TGTGCCAGCACCGGAGTGGCCTACGAGCAGTACTTC. Amino acids: CASTGVAYEQYF.

This chain links TRBV4-1 with TRBJ2-7; TRBD1 might be the D (6 bases). Trimming left V 4 bases short and J 4 bases short, with 17 bases between. CDR3 size: 15 residues. Looked up from germline, CDR1 is MGHRA and CDR2 is YSYEKL. This chain's CDR3 is CASSPPGRQGYEQYF. The CDR3 region has the DNA TGCGCCAGCAGCCCCCCCGGTAGGCAGGGGTACGAGCAGTACTTC.

This clone was seen a few times. V is TRBV6-1 and J is TRBJ1-2, with no clear D. Germline V gene sequence: CDR1 MNHNS, CDR2 SASEGT. The CDR3 length is 16 residues. The ends were cut back, 1 base at V and 1 base at J, with 13 bases in the middle. The CDR3 reads CASSEVGGELNYGYTF. The DNA for the CDR3 is TGTGCCAGCAGTGAAGTAGGTGGGGAACTTAACTATGGCTACACCTTC.

The V call is TRBV7-2, the J call TRBJ2-5, with D uncertain. This CDR3 comprises 15 residues. Germline CDR1 SGHTA, CDR2 FQGNSA. V shed 3 bases and J shed 0 bases, with 11 bases lying between them. For the CDR3, the DNA is TGTGCCAGCAGCTTGATCGCGGCCAACCAAGAGACCCAGTACTTC. Amino acid sequence: CASSLIAANQETQYF.

This chain connects TRBV5-6 to TRBJ2-3; TRBD1 aligns across 9 bases. The germline V gene has CDR1 SGHDT and CDR2 YYEEEE. V lost 1 base and J lost 5; bases outside the gene matches: 5. The CDR3 spans 15 residues. The DNA of the CDR3 is TGTGCCAGCAGCTTGTGGGACAGGGTGGTAGATACGCAGTATTTT. It is translated as CASSLWDRVVDTQYF. Complete variable domain (other parts from reference TRBV5-6 and TRBJ2-3): DAGVTQSPTHLIKTRGQQVTLRCSPKSGHDTVSWYQQALGQGPQFIFQYYEEEERQRGNFPDRFSGHQFPNYSSELNVNALLLGDSALYLCASSLWDRVVDTQYFGPGTRLTVL.

The table lists this clone with a count of one. V usage is TRBV28 and J usage is TRBJ2-7, with 8 nucleotides matching TRBD1. Unmatched junction bases numbered 10, after V lost 6 bases and J lost 0 bases. Germline V gives CDR1 MDHEN, CDR2 SYDVKM. The CDR3 has 16 residues. The CDR3 sequence: CASRSTATGDSYEQYF. Written as DNA, the CDR3 is TGTGCCAGCAGGTCGACCGCGACAGGGGACTCCTACGAGCAGTACTTC. The full variable domain, with the rest looked up from reference TRBV28 and TRBJ2-7, is DVKVTQSSRYLVKRTGEKVFLECVQDMDHENMFWYRQDPGLGLRLIYFSYDVKMKEKGDIPEGYSVSREKKERFSLILESASTNQTSMYLCASRSTATGDSYEQYFGPGTRLTVT.

This clone was detected only a few times. The chain is built from TRBV2 and TRBJ2-3; D unclear. Trimming pared 4 bases from V and 4 bases from J, leaving 21 bases between. The germline V gene has CDR1 SNHLY and CDR2 FYNNEI. The CDR3 loop spans 17 amino acids. The CDR3 region is CASSGHRLAPGADTQYF. The CDR3 DNA reads as TGTGCCAGCAGTGGACACCGGCTGGCCCCTGGGGCAGATACGCAGTATTTT.

The DNA for the CDR3 is TGTGCCAGTAGCAAGCGGGAGGCCCGGAACGAGCAGTACTTC. Translated: CASSKREARNEQYF. V and J are TRBV19 and TRBJ2-7; TRBD2 matches 9 bases. CDR1 LNHDA and CDR2 SQIVND come from the germline V gene (reference sequence). The V gene end was trimmed by 6 bases and the J gene end by 5 bases; junction bases not matched to a gene: 8. The CDR3 contains 14 residues.

The chain links TRBV4-2 to TRBJ1-1, with 9 bases identical to TRBD1. The ends lost 1 base at V and 7 bases at J; junction bases unmatched: 7. Germline CDR1 and CDR2: LGHNA and YNFKEQ. The CDR3 length is 15 residues. The CDR3 loop is CASSQGPTGGGEAFF. The CDR3 DNA sequence: TGTGCCAGCAGCCAAGGTCCGACAGGGGGAGGTGAAGCTTTCTTT.

The chain joins TRBV6-5 to TRBJ2-7, with 7 nucleotides matching TRBD2. From germline, CDR1 is MNHEY and CDR2 SVGAGI. The CDR3 is made up of 15 amino acids. Unmatched junction bases numbered 7, after V lost 4 bases and J lost 1 base. In nucleotides, the CDR3 is TGTGCCAGCAGTTCCCGGGAGGTTGGATCCTACGAGCAGTACTTC. Protein sequence: CASSSREVGSYEQYF.

By share, this clone counts as medium-sized (0.01 to 0.1%). The chain employs TRBV29-1 and TRBJ1-1, with D unclear. The CDR3 has 12 amino acids. Trimming removed 4 bases from V and 1 base from J, with 7 bases in between. Germline V gives CDR1 SQVTM, CDR2 ANQGSEA. The CDR3 DNA reads as TGCAGCGTTGGCGAACAGAACACTGAAGCTTTCTTT. Translation: CSVGEQNTEAFF.

The V and J genes are TRBV7-3 and TRBJ1-1; weak D call: TRBD1 (5 bases). CDR3 length: 13 residues. The ends were cut back, 5 bases at V and 4 bases at J, with 11 bases in the middle. Per germline, CDR1 SGHTA and CDR2 FQGTGA. CDR3 residues: CASSGAASTEAFF. For the CDR3, the DNA is TGTGCCAGCAGCGGGGCGGCGAGCACTGAAGCTTTCTTT.

This sequence joins TRBV7-9 and TRBJ2-3, with 13 bases lining up with TRBD2. The CDR3 consists of 16 residues. From germline, CDR1 is SEHNR and CDR2 FQNEAQ (reference sequence). V shed 4 bases and J 0 bases; nucleotides not matched to a gene: 1. The chain's CDR3 is CASSSGLAGSTDTQYF. The CDR3 DNA follows: TGTGCCAGCAGCTCGGGACTAGCGGGGAGCACAGATACGCAGTATTTT.

The chain joins TRBV6-4 to TRBJ2-5, with D perhaps being TRBD1 or TRBD2 (5 bases each). The germline V and J ends were trimmed by 8 bases and 3 bases, with 25 bases remaining between them. The germline gives CDR1 MRHNA, CDR2 SNTAGT. CDR3 length: 17 residues. CDR3 DNA sequence: TGTGCCAGCTCCCCATGGGTATTAGGGGAGCGTAAAGAGACCCAGTACTTC. Translation: CASSPWVLGERKETQYF.

The rearrangement links TRBV5-4 to TRBJ2-1, with 8 bases identical to TRBD2. This CDR3 region has 16 residues. Germline trimming cut 1 base from V and 8 bases from J; bases unmatched to any gene: 11. CDR1 is SGHNT and CDR2 is YYREEE in the germline V gene (reference sequence). DNA for the CDR3: TGTGCCAGCAGCTTGCCCCGAGGAGCGGGAGAAGATGAGCAGTTCTTC. It is translated as CASSLPRGAGEDEQFF.

The chain combines TRBV7-9 with TRBJ2-1; D possibly corresponds to TRBD2 (6 bases). This CDR3 has 13 residues. Looked up from germline, CDR1 is SEHNR and CDR2 is FQNEAQ (reference sequence). Deletions cut 6 bases from V and 8 bases from J, with 14 bases between. This CDR3 reads CASRTKLADEQFF. The CDR3 region has the DNA TGTGCCAGCAGAACCAAACTAGCAGATGAGCAGTTCTTC.

The chain has TRBV9 and TRBJ2-7; D may correspond to TRBD1 or TRBD2 (5 bases each). The CDR3 totals 14 residues. The ends were cut back, 0 bases at V and 7 bases at J, with 14 bases in the middle. Germline V gene sequence: CDR1 SGDLS, CDR2 YYNGEE. The CDR3 is CASSVVRSGGEQYF. The CDR3, as DNA: TGTGCCAGCAGCGTAGTCAGGTCTGGGGGTGAGCAGTACTTC.

The V call is TRBV18, the J call TRBJ1-3, with D unresolved. This CDR3 is 15 amino acids long. Germline V CDR1 and CDR2: KGHSH, LQKENI. Trimming left V 1 base short and J 2 bases short, with 9 bases between. CDR3: CASSPQEGTGNTIYF. The CDR3 DNA reads as TGTGCCAGCTCACCACAGGAAGGAACTGGAAACACCATATATTTT.